Below are 19 T cell receptor beta chains sequenced from a single sample in a study of OX40 agonist ivuxolimab in advanced cancers. The assay was immunoSEQ multiplex PCR, and TCRdb's table has in-frame clones only and misses some. The sample lists 70,000 to 95,000 clones, about 86% occurring once. Sample: CD4+ or CD8+ T cells sorted from blood, taken in a trial of the OX40 agonist ivuxolimab. Receptors originate from an adult with an advanced solid tumor such as melanoma, head and neck, liver or kidney cancer.

V gene TRBV28 combines with J gene TRBJ1-6; TRBD1 matches at 9 bases. V dropped 7 bases and J dropped 4; count of bases not matched to a gene: 5. CDR1 and CDR2 from the germline V gene are MDHEN and SYDVKM. This CDR3 contains 15 residues. Written as DNA, the CDR3 is TGTGCCAGCAATCCGACAGGGGGTTATAATTCACCCCTCCACTTT. The encoded protein is CASNPTGGYNSPLHF. The full variable domain, rest sourced from reference TRBV28 and TRBJ1-6, is DVKVTQSSRYLVKRTGEKVFLECVQDMDHENMFWYRQDPGLGLRLIYFSYDVKMKEKGDIPEGYSVSREKKERFSLILESASTNQTSMYLCASNPTGGYNSPLHFGNGTRLTVT.

The chain is built from TRBV2 and TRBJ1-1; no clear D. The germline V and J ends were trimmed by 7 bases and 5 bases, with 11 bases remaining between them. This CDR3 comprises 12 residues. Per germline, CDR1 SNHLY and CDR2 FYNNEI. CDR3 protein: CASMLGKTEAFF. DNA of the CDR3: TGTGCCAGCATGCTTGGCAAAACTGAAGCTTTCTTT.

The rearrangement joins TRBV28 to TRBJ1-2; TRBD1 matches at 8 bases. From germline, CDR1 is MDHEN and CDR2 SYDVKM. The CDR3 runs 15 residues. The trim removed 5 bases at V and 4 bases at J, leaving 9 bases unmatched. CDR3 region: CASSTRDRKPYGYTF. Written as DNA, the CDR3 is TGTGCCAGCAGTACCCGGGACAGGAAGCCCTATGGCTACACCTTC.

The chain combines TRBV7-8 with TRBJ2-7; the D is unclear. The CDR3 runs to 13 residues. CDR1 and CDR2 from the germline V gene are SGHVS and FQNEAQ. V lost 5 bases and J lost 6, with 14 bases in between. The CDR3 nucleotides read TGTGCCAGCAGCAAAGGCGAGGTAGGCGAGCAGTACTTC. This gives the protein CASSKGEVGEQYF.

The chain uses TRBV5-4 and TRBJ2-3; D is possibly TRBD2 (7 bases). The germline V and J ends were trimmed by 2 bases and 8 bases, with 15 bases remaining between them. CDR3 length: 14 residues. In germline, CDR1 is SGHNT, CDR2 YYREEE (reference sequence). The CDR3 protein is CASSFSGGGGTQYF. The DNA of the CDR3 is TGTGCCAGCAGCTTTTCGGGGGGCGGGGGTACGCAGTATTTT. Based on the CDR3 plus reference TRBV5-4 and TRBJ2-3, the full variable domain is ETGVTQSPTHLIKTRGQQVTLRCSSQSGHNTVSWYQQALGQGPQFIFQYYREEENGRGNFPPRFSGLQFPNYSSELNVNALELDDSALYLCASSFSGGGGTQYFGPGTRLTVL.

The rearrangement links TRBV7-3 to TRBJ2-3, with D hard to call. The germline CDR1 and CDR2 sequences are SGHTA and FQGTGA. Trimming shortened V by 5 bases and J by 4 bases, and 7 bases separated the two germline ends. The CDR3 loop spans 12 amino acids. DNA for the CDR3: TGTGCCAGCAGCCCCCCTTCAGATACGCAGTATTTT. This sequence encodes CASSPPSDTQYF.

This clone has only one observation. The rearrangement uses TRBV19 and TRBJ2-7, with no clear D. Germline CDR1 reads LNHDA; CDR2 reads SQIVND (reference sequence). The CDR3 sequence is 14 residues long. V shed 5 bases and J shed 2 bases, with 13 bases lying between them. CDR3 residues: CASSQNRVPYEQYF. In DNA form, the CDR3 reads TGTGCCAGTAGTCAAAACCGGGTTCCCTACGAGCAGTACTTC.

This sequence joins TRBV15 and TRBJ2-7; the D is unclear. V was pared by 0 bases and J by 2 bases, with 11 bases between. This CDR3 contains 15 residues. Germline lookup yields CDR1 LNHNV and CDR2 YYDKDF (reference sequence). This CDR3 is CATSRDVGVAYEQYF. The CDR3 nucleotides are TGTGCCACCAGCAGAGATGTTGGGGTAGCCTACGAGCAGTACTTC.

V and J are TRBV5-1 and TRBJ1-1, with TRBD1 as a possible D gene (6 bases). Germline assignment: CDR1 SGHRS and CDR2 YFSETQ. V dropped 4 bases and J dropped 0 bases, with 13 bases sitting between them. The CDR3 totals 15 residues. The CDR3 sequence is CASSPEGGMNTEAFF. CDR3 DNA sequence: TGCGCCAGCAGCCCCGAGGGGGGGATGAACACTGAAGCTTTCTTT.

The CDR3 DNA follows: TGCAGCGTCACTCTGACAGAGGGGTCGCCGGAGACCCAGTACTTC. Amino acids: CSVTLTEGSPETQYF. V gene TRBV29-1 combines with J gene TRBJ2-5; D tentatively reads TRBD1 or TRBD2 (5 bases each). Trimming cost V 6 bases and J 5 bases, with 22 bases left between them. Germline V gene sequence: CDR1 SQVTM, CDR2 ANQGSEA. This CDR3 is 15 amino acids long.

This sequence joins TRBV19 and TRBJ2-1; no reliable D call. CDR1 LNHDA and CDR2 SQIVND come from the germline V gene (reference sequence). The V end lost 1 base, the J end lost 5 bases, and 12 bases lay between the germline ends. This CDR3 is 15 amino acids long. DNA for the CDR3: TGTGCCAGTAGTATAGTGGCAGGAACCAACAATGAGCAGTTCTTC. Its protein product is CASSIVAGTNNEQFF. The full variable domain, its missing parts supplied by reference TRBV19 and TRBJ2-1, is DGGITQSPKYLFRKEGQNVTLSCEQNLNHDAMYWYRQDPGQGLRLIYYSQIVNDFQKGDIAEGYSVSREKKESFPLTVTSAQKNPTAFYLCASSIVAGTNNEQFFGPGTRLTVL.

The chain links TRBV6-1 to TRBJ2-1, with TRBD1 matching 8 bases. The V segment lost 4 bases and the J segment 2 bases; nucleotides outside the gene matches: 7. Germline V gene lookup returns CDR1 MNHNS and CDR2 SASEGT. This CDR3 is built from 16 residues. This CDR3 reads CASSGPGQEAYNEQFF. CDR3 in DNA: TGTGCCAGCAGTGGACCGGGACAGGAAGCCTACAATGAGCAGTTCTTC.

This rearrangement joins TRBV14 to TRBJ1-2; tentative D call: TRBD1 (5 bases). The CDR3 totals 13 residues. The V gene lost 4 bases and the J gene lost 4 bases, with 10 bases spanning the gap. Germline V gene data show CDR1 as SGHDN and CDR2 as FVKESK. The CDR3 region is CASSLGTSYGYTF. The CDR3 nucleotides are TGTGCCAGCAGCCTCGGGACGAGCTATGGCTACACCTTC.

This chain joins TRBV7-2 and TRBJ2-2, with 7 bases matching TRBD1. The CDR3 loop spans 15 amino acids. The germline gives CDR1 SGHTA, CDR2 FQGNSA. Trimming at V came to 4 bases and at J to 4 bases, leaving 6 bases not matched to a gene. CDR3 DNA sequence: TGTGCCAGCAGCTCTCGACAGGGCGGCACCGGGGAGCTGTTTTTT. It codes for CASSSRQGGTGELFF.

The chain employs TRBV5-4 and TRBJ1-1; D is perhaps TRBD1 (5 bases). This CDR3 is 14 amino acids long. V lost 2 bases and J lost 2, with 10 bases in between. CDR1 is SGHNT, CDR2 YYREEE, per germline (reference sequence). CDR3 sequence (DNA): TGTGCCAGCAGCTTCGGCGGGGCTAACACTGAAGCTTTCTTT. It encodes CASSFGGANTEAFF. Looking up the rest from reference TRBV5-4 and TRBJ1-1 gives the full variable domain: ETGVTQSPTHLIKTRGQQVTLRCSSQSGHNTVSWYQQALGQGPQFIFQYYREEENGRGNFPPRFSGLQFPNYSSELNVNALELDDSALYLCASSFGGANTEAFFGQGTRLTVV.

The J gene is TRBJ1-4, the V gene TRBV20-1; D is undetermined. The CDR3 runs 10 residues. Trimming cost V 5 bases and J 7 bases, with 5 bases left between them. Germline CDR1 reads DFQATT; CDR2 reads SNEGSKA (reference sequence). The CDR3 loop is CSAFSEKLFF. DNA for the CDR3: TGCAGTGCTTTCTCTGAAAAACTGTTTTTT.

This chain uses TRBV4-1 with TRBJ1-5; the D is unclear. Trimming removed 1 base at V and 7 bases at J, with 14 bases between. The CDR3 is 15 amino acids. Germline V gene data show CDR1 as MGHRA and CDR2 as YSYEKL. The CDR3 sequence: CASSQVGRRAQPQHF. As DNA, the CDR3 is TGCGCCAGCAGCCAAGTAGGACGTAGGGCCCAGCCCCAGCATTTT.

This sequence joins TRBV5-1 and TRBJ2-1; no clear D. V lost 0 bases to trimming and J lost 7 bases, with 8 bases between them. This CDR3 comprises 13 residues. Germline loops: CDR1 SGHRS, CDR2 YFSETQ. The DNA of the CDR3 is TGCGCCAGCAGCTTGGATCCCAGTAATGAGCAGTTCTTC. This encodes CASSLDPSNEQFF.

The V call is TRBV5-1, the J call TRBJ2-1; D is possibly TRBD1 or TRBD2 (5 bases each). This CDR3 has 17 amino acids. Germline loops: CDR1 SGHRS, CDR2 YFSETQ. V was cut by 0 bases and J by 6 bases, with 19 bases left in between. CDR3 protein: CASSLVGLEGLTNEQFF. The CDR3 bases are TGCGCCAGCAGCTTGGTAGGCCTCGAGGGGCTTACCAATGAGCAGTTCTTC.